What follows is one TCR beta chain and its context. Its antigen remains unidentified. Base qualities are not provided; no much larger clone lies one nucleotide away. In total, about 650 healthy bone marrow donors made up the cohort. Cohort members were all nominally healthy when sampled, although unrecorded immune exposures were likely present. The donor tested CMV seronegative and was one of the 352 seronegative cohort members. Every donor gave a peripheral blood sample, and the peripheral blood mononuclear cells from that sample were used for TCR beta sequencing. The Qiagen DNeasy Blood Extraction Kit was used to extract genomic DNA from the blood cell samples. The CDR3 starts with the cysteine, ends with the phenylalanine, and has 16 residues. The sequence is cut down to CDR3 DNA, 48 bases in frame from base 1. V loses 4 bases of germline sequence and J loses 1 base, and the interval between the two ends is 16 bases. CDR1 and CDR2, looked up from the germline V gene (reference sequence), are LNHDA and SQIVND.

The data derive from a study of cytomegalovirus exposure and HLA in healthy donors (dated by TCRdb to about 2017). As for the study more broadly: According to an earlier analysis of a few hundred of the donors, about 170 million T cells yielded over 100 million unique TCR beta sequences and about 280 Gb of sequence data. To study patterns of TCR occurrence, a later analysis re-analyzed previously published TCR beta repertoires from several hundred donors and added high-resolution HLA genotyping. To predict cytomegalovirus infection status, the study combined high-throughput TCR immunosequencing, statistical association of individual TCRs with disease status, and machine learning. Every discovery cohort repertoire had been produced on one sequencing platform. HLA typing covered class I and class II loci at four-digit resolution. The study profiled the T cell repertoires of 500 to 800 subjects by immunosequencing and related them to cytomegalovirus serostatus. Donor age, sex, ethnicity and CMV serostatus were compiled together with the repertoire data. In addition to the first cohort of hundreds of subjects, a separate validation cohort of about 120 different subjects was used. Typing coverage differed by locus: A, B, C, DRB1 and DQB1 were typed in roughly 629-640 donors, DQA1 in 500 to 550, DPA1 in around 610, and DPB1 in roughly 470. The study aimed to test whether signatures of past pathogen exposure could be identified by cataloging public T cell receptors. The genetic ancestry cluster associated with self-reported Caucasian donors included around four fifths of the 300 to 450 genotyped donors. An earlier analysis of approximately 640 of the donors applied high-throughput TCR beta sequencing to assess whether each TCR beta V gene segment acted as functional or pseudogenic. Across about 380 genotyped donors of the cohort, an average of 235,054 unique TCR beta nucleotide sequences per donor were sequenced, and 15% to 20% of those sequences were non-productive. Approximately 300 gigabases of sequencing data and 91 million or so unique TCR sequences made up an early release that covered approximately 650 HLA-typed donors. A later genetic analysis used genome-wide SNP genotypes for about 55% of the 666 donors, treating that subset as a discovery cohort. Because of strong linkage in the cohort, roughly five DR-DQ haplotypes were treated as single units for association and clustering. Rather than using new phenotypic data, the later analysis identified candidate immune exposures from TCR beta sequences and from how often those sequences occurred across donors.

What the research found in general, with its limitations: The classifier was reported to diagnose cytomegalovirus status with high specificity and sensitivity in both the original cohort and the validation cohort. A later analysis found that most CMV-associated TCR beta chains appeared HLA-restricted, with HLA associations seemingly driven largely by CMV exposure. Compared with equally common non-associated chains, HLA-associated TCR beta chains in a later analysis were more clonally expanded and had lower generation probabilities. Linkage disequilibrium might explain the correlated functional status among segregating V segments, but an unknown experimental factor could not be ruled out. Most TCR sequences were observed very rarely across donors, whereas some public TCRs were present in many individuals. An earlier analysis of approximately 530 of the donors showed that most TCR beta V segments appeared in productive rearrangements either about 87% or about 30% of the time, which broadly matched IMGT annotations. Because some donors lacked HLA typing at each locus, the association tests relied only on the typed subset. Assigning TCR associations to individual alleles was difficult when HLA alleles, especially DR and DQ, strongly co-occurred. In vitro tests confirmed that a few of the cytomegalovirus-associated TCR beta chains recognize cytomegalovirus antigens. A later analysis found that TCR association rates varied across HLA loci, with DRB1 alleles showing the most associated TCRs and HLA-C alleles the fewest. The earlier analysis of 587 of the donors excluded fewer than 20 rarely observed V segments, including chromosome 9 orphons, because counts were too low. According to the authors, the approach could potentially be generalized to other disease states and immunological phenotypes. According to a later analysis, parvovirus B19, influenza, CMV and Epstein-Barr virus appeared linked to several top co-occurrence clusters. Only TCR beta chains were sequenced in this cohort, and the absence of alpha or paired-chain data limited detectable features. Roughly uniform sequencing depth across donors was assumed in presence/absence analyses, although this assumption may not hold. The sequencing pipeline was judged likely to have produced a cluster of highly shared sequence variants as a technical artifact. For the cohort, immune exposure information was limited to CMV serostatus. A further reported finding was that TCR beta sequences accurately predicted the HLA-A and HLA-B alleles for most subjects in the first cohort. At a false discovery rate of 0.05, a later analysis linked about 17,000 TCR beta sequences to specific HLA alleles. Compared with the roughly 700-donor mean, donors in an Asian-associated ancestry cluster had fewer N-insertions in productive TCRs, according to a later genetic analysis. A later genetic analysis associated a missense DCLRE1C variant with V-gene and J-gene trimming of TCR beta chains, and an independent cohort replicated the association. Some IMGT-functional V segments, including TRBV6-2 and TRBV6-3, could not be told apart with the 87-base-pair reads, so those segments were excluded. In the study, about 150 TCR beta chains were listed as associated with cytomegalovirus.

Library preparation used the immunoSEQ multiplex PCR assay. The multiplex PCR relied on a mix of 60 forward primers for TCR Vbeta segments and 13 reverse primers for TCR Jbeta segments. A multiplex PCR assay on genomic DNA amplified the CDR3 region of rearranged TCR beta genes. The Illumina HiSeq System was used to sequence the amplified TCR beta libraries as 87-base-pair reads. As for the authors' bioinformatics: Across the 666 repertoires, a later analysis counted some 80 million unique TCR beta chains, around 11 million of which were shared by at least two donors. To remove PCR and sequencing errors, raw reads were error-corrected and collapsed into unique sequences using a nearest-neighbor algorithm that merged closely related sequences. To assign V, D and J gene segments, CDR3 sequences were aligned to IMGT reference sequences. For a sequence to be retained, a match of at least six nucleotides was required to both a V gene segment and a J gene segment. Rearrangements were classified as productive when the CDR3 lacked stop codons and remained in frame with V and J, and all other rearrangements were classified as non-productive. Following IMGT convention, CDR3 was defined as the stretch from the second conserved V-encoded cysteine to the conserved J-encoded phenylalanine. The earlier analysis of 450 to 750 of the donors excluded any sequence lacking an unambiguous match to a single V gene segment. In an earlier analysis of approximately 550 of the donors, V segments were called functional above 56.7% productive rearrangements and were called segregating when the between-donor standard deviation exceeded 5%. A statistical classification framework was developed to diagnose cytomegalovirus status using the catalog of TCR beta chain sequences. In a later analysis, TCR nucleotide sequences were compared against IMGT/GENE-DB human TR gene sequences so that V and J genes could be assigned. A later analysis assigned CDR3 sequences and most-parsimonious VDJ recombination scenarios with the TCRdist pipeline. In a later analysis, every TCR beta chain was defined by the combination of its CDR3 amino acid sequence and its V-gene family, and reads without a unique V-gene family were dropped. As a way to deal with suspected cross-contamination and a sequencing artifact, a later analysis dropped hundreds of nucleotide sequences that were highly shared and had low generation probability. A later analysis calculated a clonal expansion index for each public chain from normalized within-repertoire ranks of inferred template counts. A later analysis computed generation probabilities with a VDJ recombination model fitted to out-of-frame rearrangements, and checked the results against IGoR. Hypergeometric tests were used in a later analysis to score TCR-TCR, TCR-HLA and TCR-CMV co-occurrence, with a repertoire-size bias correction applied to the TCR pairs. To estimate false discovery rates, a later analysis permuted the HLA or CMV assignments 20 times. A later analysis grouped co-occurring TCRs with DBSCAN, adding TCRdist sequence similarity when clustering within HLA-allele-positive subsets. Repertoires with fewer than 30,000 or more than 120,000 public chains were left out of co-occurrence clustering, as were about five repertoires with anomalous nucleotide sharing. TCRdb took this table from immuneACCESS and kept in-frame rearrangements with V and J called. Such tables lack part of the clones; where checked against another copy, unresolved V genes explain under half of the gap, and the rest is unexplained. The DNA gave D and trimming, while V, J and clone size come from that table. The sample table holds 110,000 or so clones, of which around 81% were seen once. Roughly 2.2% of the sample goes to the ten largest clones.

The TCR originated in a middle-aged woman in good health and CMV-seronegative. Sequencing was performed on PBMCs. The rearrangement combines TRBV19 with TRBJ1-2; 6 matching bases give a weak D call of TRBD1. The CDR3 region reads CASSTTRQAVNYGYTF. The bases are TGTGCCAGTAGTACCACCCGACAGGCTGTTAACTATGGCTACACCTTC. The full variable domain, with segments outside the CDR3 supplied by the reference TRBV19 and TRBJ1-2 proteins, appears as DGGITQSPKYLFRKEGQNVTLSCEQNLNHDAMYWYRQDPGQGLRLIYYSQIVNDFQKGDIAEGYSVSREKKESFPLTVTSAQKNPTAFYLCASSTTRQAVNYGYTFGSGTRLTVV.